This TCR beta chain was recorded in a study of blood T cell repertoires in COVID-19 (TCRdb year 2020). Describing the broader study: Samples covering the acute and convalescent phases of COVID-19 were provided by collaborators in the United States, Italy and Spain. Where available, HLA class I and class II types were taken from metadata supplied by the sample provider and were not determined by assay-based typing. Nearly every sample came with metadata listing a de-identified subject ID, COVID-19 status, age in years and sex. The repertoires were released in a freely available public database meant as a resource for research on the immune response to SARS-CoV-2. The dataset comprised deeply sampled blood TCRbeta repertoires from subjects exposed to, actively infected with, or recovered from COVID-19. The prospective study material was composed of cDNA or gDNA derived from T cells, B-cell-depleted T cells, or PBMCs. The samples were drawn from the first 160 participants of the ongoing ImmuneRACE study and from 1,254 subjects provided by 6 global collaborators.

This clone showed up just once. It lacks a known antigen. No base quality values were provided; no much bigger clone lies one nucleotide off. Taken from cysteine to phenylalanine, the CDR3 has 15 residues. Only the CDR3 portion is preserved as DNA: 45 bases, with reading frame beginning at the first base. V ends up 6 bases short and J 2 bases short, with an unmatched junction base count of 4. Based on the germline V gene (reference sequence), the CDR1 and CDR2 sequences are LNHDA and SQIVND. Broader findings and caveats from the paper: Clinical and demographic metadata were provided uncurated, with the amount varying by source and participant.

In the prospective study, participants were roughly 18 to 100 years old, resided in about two dozen geographic areas of the United States, and were enrolled through a virtual design. In the prospective study, participants were assigned to cohorts based on the clinical history participants reported in a screening survey and a study questionnaire. Exposed participants had been in contact, within 2 weeks of entering the study, with a person who had a PCR-confirmed or clinician-diagnosed case of COVID-19. Each participant in the prospective study had whole blood, serum and a nasopharyngeal or oropharyngeal swab collected by mobile phlebotomists. Participants in the prospective study had the option to provide additional blood draws and questionnaires over a 2-month period. Blood samples from the prospective study were shipped frozen or at room temperature prior to DNA extraction. TCRbeta CDR3 regions were amplified from genomic DNA by means of the immunoSEQ Assay, a bias-controlled multiplex PCR. As for the authors' bioinformatics: The number of nucleated cells in each sample was estimated from the amplification of reference gene primers within the assay. To quantify the absolute abundance of each unique TCRbeta CDR3 rearrangement, sequence reads were collapsed and filtered. For each sample, productive Simpson clonality was calculated as the square root of Simpson's diversity index across productive rearrangements. TCRdb retrieved this table from immuneACCESS and kept in-frame rearrangements only. Not all clones are present; in checked studies, unresolved V genes account for under half, and no reason is known for the remainder. The DNA was the basis for D and trimming; V, J and clone size are from that table. This sample holds approximately 300,000 clones; less than 85% were observed only once. 1.5% to 2% of the sample comes from the top ten.

Here the chain combines TRBV19 and TRBJ2-1; TRBD1 matches 10 bases in the middle. The source is a woman aged 25 to 39 who had been exposed to COVID-19. The sequenced material came from PBMCs or T cells enriched from blood (not recorded which). The CDR3 is CASREGQGTYNEQFF. The DNA is as follows: TGTGCCAGTAGGGAGGGACAGGGGACCTACAATGAGCAGTTCTTC. With all but the CDR3 taken from the reference TRBV19 and TRBJ2-1 genes, the full variable domain is: DGGITQSPKYLFRKEGQNVTLSCEQNLNHDAMYWYRQDPGQGLRLIYYSQIVNDFQKGDIAEGYSVSREKKESFPLTVTSAQKNPTAFYLCASREGQGTYNEQFFGPGTRLTVL.